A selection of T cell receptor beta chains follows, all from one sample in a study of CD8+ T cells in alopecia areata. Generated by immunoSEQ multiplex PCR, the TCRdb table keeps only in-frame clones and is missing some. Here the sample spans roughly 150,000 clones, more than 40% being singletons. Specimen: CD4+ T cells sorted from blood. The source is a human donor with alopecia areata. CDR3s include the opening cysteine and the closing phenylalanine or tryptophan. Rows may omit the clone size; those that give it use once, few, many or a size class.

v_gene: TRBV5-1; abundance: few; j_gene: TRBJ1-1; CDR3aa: CASSSDGTEAFF
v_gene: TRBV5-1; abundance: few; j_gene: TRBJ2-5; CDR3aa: CASSPRQGKGTQYF
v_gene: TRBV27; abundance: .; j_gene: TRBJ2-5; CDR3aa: CASSLIGDREETQYF
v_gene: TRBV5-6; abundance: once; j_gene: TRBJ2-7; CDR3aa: CASSWAGATGPAYEQYF
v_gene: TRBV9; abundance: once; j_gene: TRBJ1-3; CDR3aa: CASSVDGALTGNTIYF
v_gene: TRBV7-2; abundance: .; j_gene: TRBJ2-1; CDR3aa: CASSLTAGGANEQFF
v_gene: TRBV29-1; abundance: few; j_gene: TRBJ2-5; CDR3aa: CSVAWSAETQYF
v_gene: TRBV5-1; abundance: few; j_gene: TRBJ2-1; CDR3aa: CASSLTSGSIDEQFF
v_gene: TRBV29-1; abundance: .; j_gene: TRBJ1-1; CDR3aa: CSVAVQGGTEAFF
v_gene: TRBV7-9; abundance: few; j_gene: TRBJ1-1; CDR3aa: CASSSRDRGRVNTEAFF
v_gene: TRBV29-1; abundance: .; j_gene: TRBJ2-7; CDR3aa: CSVLDRGPHEQYF
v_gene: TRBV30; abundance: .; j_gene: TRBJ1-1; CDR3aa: CAWSGMNTEAFF